Sequencing of this T cell receptor (beta chain) was carried out in a study of OX40 agonist ivuxolimab in advanced cancers. Study background: Head and neck, renal cell, melanoma or hepatocellular carcinoma were the cancers that dose-escalation patients had.

This clone was recorded once. Collection of blood occurred at baseline, at cycle 4 day 1, and at cycle 7 day 1. Sequencing used immunoSEQ multiplex PCR; TCRdb keeps in-frame clones, though not all of them. The data show about 27,000 clones, 88% seen once. The clonotype originates from an adult with an advanced solid tumor such as melanoma, head and neck, liver or kidney cancer. The material was CD4+ or CD8+ T cells sorted from blood, obtained in a trial of the OX40 agonist ivuxolimab.

CDR3: CASSLPLIGGDNQPQHF. CDR3 nucleotide sequence: TGCGCCAGCAGCCTGCCCCTAATTGGGGGGGATAATCAGCCCCAGCATTTT. V is TRBV5-1 and J is TRBJ1-5; tentatively, D is TRBD1 (5 bases). Per the germline V gene, CDR1 is SGHRS and CDR2 is YFSETQ. This CDR3 has 17 residues. V was trimmed by 4 bases and J by 4 bases, leaving 21 bases between them.